One sample yielded the 4 T cell receptor beta chains listed below, sequenced in a study of T-cell reconstitution after alpha-beta-depleted transplantation in children. Unique molecular identifiers were built into the TCRbeta library. TCRdb reprocessed the PCR reads via MiXCR and lists one record per CDR3 protein. The sample lists about 610,000 distinct CDR3 sequences, about 10% occurring once. The source was PBMCs from the stem cell graft donor, collected from the stem cell graft. The receptors derive from a human donor who donated a stem cell graft to a child with acute myeloid leukemia.

This clonotype showed up many times. V gene TRBV24-1 combines with J gene TRBJ2-1; D uncertain. CDR1 and CDR2 from the germline V gene are KGHDR and SFDVKD. The CDR3 is 15 amino acids. With 1 base removed from V and 8 bases from J, the gap between germline ends came to 14 bases. CDR3 sequence: CATSDFDIRVHEQFF. Written as DNA, the CDR3 is TGTGCCACCAGTGATTTCGACATAAGGGTCCATGAGCAGTTCTTC.

V and J are TRBV25-1 and TRBJ1-2, with a possible D match to TRBD1 (5 bases). This CDR3 contains 17 residues. Trimming took off 3 bases at V and 4 bases at J, with 21 bases between the two ends. Per the germline V gene, CDR1 is MGHDK and CDR2 is SYGVNS. The CDR3 DNA sequence: TGTGCCAGCAGTGACTCAAGGGGTCCCCCATTGGGCTATGGCTACACCTTC. Protein sequence: CASSDSRGPPLGYGYTF.

This clonotype was counted at least ten times. The chain links TRBV14 to TRBJ2-1, with 7 bases aligning to TRBD1. With V trimmed by 4 bases and J by 0 bases, 9 bases remained unmatched. This CDR3 contains 17 residues. Germline lookup yields CDR1 SGHDN and CDR2 FVKESK. The CDR3 loop is CASSPDEQGSSYNEQFF. CDR3 nucleotide sequence: TGTGCCAGCAGCCCGGACGAACAGGGGAGCTCCTACAATGAGCAGTTCTTC.

This clonotype appeared a few times. The chain uses TRBV29-1 and TRBJ2-2; 8 bases align to TRBD1. Germline trimming cut 7 bases from V and 4 bases from J; bases unmatched to any gene: 8. The germline gives CDR1 SQVTM, CDR2 ANQGSEA. CDR3 length: 14 residues. DNA for the CDR3: TGCAGCGCCCGAGGACAGGGTGGCACCGGGGAGCTGTTTTTT. It yields the protein CSARGQGGTGELFF.